This T cell receptor (beta chain) came from a study of blood T cell repertoires in COVID-19. Study summary: Acute-phase and convalescent COVID-19 samples originated in the United States, Italy and Spain. The analysed material was cDNA or gDNA that came from T cells, B-cell-depleted T cells, or PBMCs.

The CDR3 has 15 amino acids. Trimming cost V 4 bases and J 5 bases; bases outside gene matches: 8. The germline V gene encodes CDR1 SGHAT and CDR2 FQNNGV. Original processing notes: Reference gene primer amplification gave estimated nucleated cell counts. Clones were read by immunoSEQ multiplex PCR, and TCRdb kept only the in-frame ones, dropping some. That table furnishes V, J and clone size, whereas the DNA furnished D and trimming. The data hold almost 250,000 clones, with roughly 86% observed a single time. Material for sequencing was peripheral blood. The origin of this receptor is a woman in her fifties or sixties who had recovered from COVID-19. The chain is built from TRBV11-2 and TRBJ2-1; TRBD2 aligns across 7 bases. The CDR3 DNA reads as TGTGCCAGCAGCTCCCCCTGGGGGGGGGACAATGAGCAGTTCTTC. Protein sequence: CASSSPWGGDNEQFF.